The following is a T cell receptor (beta chain) sequence with its context. This entry is derived from a study of blood T cell repertoires in COVID-19. Across the whole study: COVID-19 samples from acute and convalescent phases originated in the United States, Italy and Spain. From T cells, B-cell-depleted T cells, or PBMCs came the material, which was cDNA or gDNA.

The CDR3 loop spans 17 amino acids. Trimming cost V 0 bases and J 3 bases; bases outside gene matches: 5. Germline lookup yields CDR1 MRHNA and CDR2 SNTAGT. Per the original methods: How many nucleated cells were present was estimated from reference gene primer amplification. The repertoire was sequenced with immunoSEQ multiplex PCR; TCRdb's copy has only in-frame clones and lacks some. D and trimming were read from the DNA, whereas the V and J calls and clone size are those reported in that table. The table lists around 84,000 clones, around four fifths of them singletons. The sequencing sample was made of peripheral blood. This receptor was taken from a man aged 80 or over with active or convalescent COVID-19. This sequence joins TRBV6-4 and TRBJ2-2; TRBD2 aligns across 9 bases. The CDR3 reads CASSDSTSGYDTGELFF. In nucleotides, the CDR3 is TGTGCCAGCAGTGACTCGACTAGCGGATATGACACCGGGGAGCTGTTTTTT.